This is a list of T cell receptor beta chains from one sample in a study of blood T cell repertoires in COVID-19. Repertoires were generated with immunoSEQ multiplex PCR, while TCRdb's copy carries only in-frame clones and drops some. The table has 100,000 to 150,000 clones, around 83% seen once. The sequenced material came from peripheral blood. The receptors shown here come from a man in his forties with active or convalescent COVID-19. CDR3s leave out the opening cysteine and the closing phenylalanine or tryptophan. A D gene is named only where the DNA matches it firmly. Expanded clones are given a class, and other clones once, few, many or no size at all.

clone_size: NA
j_call: TRBJ2-3
v_call: TRBV9
d_call: TRBD2
cdr3_aa: ASSVSGGTDTQY

clone_size: NA
j_call: TRBJ1-3
v_call: TRBV10-3
d_call: NA
cdr3_aa: AISEPVPGGTIY

clone_size: NA
j_call: TRBJ2-2
v_call: TRBV5-1
d_call: TRBD2
cdr3_aa: ASSLRTSGGTGELF

clone_size: NA
j_call: TRBJ1-4
v_call: TRBV4-1
d_call: NA
cdr3_aa: ASSQEPPGGFNEKLF

clone_size: NA
j_call: TRBJ2-6
v_call: TRBV5-1
d_call: NA
cdr3_aa: ASTDMLSGANVLT

clone_size: few
j_call: TRBJ2-7
v_call: TRBV23-1
d_call: NA
cdr3_aa: ASSTNPHEQY

clone_size: NA
j_call: TRBJ2-7
v_call: TRBV7-2
d_call: NA
cdr3_aa: ASSPQQGGEQY

clone_size: NA
j_call: TRBJ2-5
v_call: TRBV29-1
d_call: TRBD1
cdr3_aa: SVDRGRETQY

clone_size: NA
j_call: TRBJ1-5
v_call: TRBV2
d_call: NA
cdr3_aa: ASRYTGLNQPQH

clone_size: once
j_call: TRBJ1-5
v_call: TRBV19
d_call: NA
cdr3_aa: ASSILGPNQPQH

clone_size: NA
j_call: TRBJ2-7
v_call: TRBV9
d_call: NA
cdr3_aa: ASSVRAGSYEQY

clone_size: NA
j_call: TRBJ1-2
v_call: TRBV7-9
d_call: TRBD1
cdr3_aa: ASSSGQGAYGYT

clone_size: NA
j_call: TRBJ1-2
v_call: TRBV28
d_call: TRBD1
cdr3_aa: ASSAPGTGVIGYT

clone_size: NA
j_call: TRBJ1-1
v_call: TRBV18
d_call: TRBD1
cdr3_aa: ASSPGTESGAF

clone_size: NA
j_call: TRBJ1-2
v_call: TRBV10-3
d_call: NA
cdr3_aa: AISEVGGNYGYT

clone_size: NA
j_call: TRBJ2-7
v_call: TRBV7-2
d_call: TRBD1
cdr3_aa: ASSLEGTGQSEQY

clone_size: NA
j_call: TRBJ1-5
v_call: TRBV2
d_call: TRBD1
cdr3_aa: ASSGTVGQPQH

clone_size: NA
j_call: TRBJ2-1
v_call: TRBV13
d_call: TRBD2
cdr3_aa: ASSLGRTSGGAYEQF

clone_size: NA
j_call: TRBJ2-7
v_call: TRBV20-1
d_call: NA
cdr3_aa: SAASGHEQY

clone_size: few
j_call: TRBJ1-5
v_call: TRBV18
d_call: NA
cdr3_aa: ASSPRSSQGKVQPQH

clone_size: NA
j_call: TRBJ2-1
v_call: TRBV30
d_call: NA
cdr3_aa: AWSANRVRHEQF

clone_size: once
j_call: TRBJ1-1
v_call: TRBV7-9
d_call: NA
cdr3_aa: ASSLRQGSNTEAF

clone_size: NA
j_call: TRBJ2-2
v_call: TRBV5-1
d_call: NA
cdr3_aa: ASSLPTGNTGELF

clone_size: NA
j_call: TRBJ1-5
v_call: TRBV19
d_call: TRBD1
cdr3_aa: ASKLRHIGTGSNQPQH

clone_size: NA
j_call: TRBJ2-7
v_call: TRBV6-5
d_call: TRBD2
cdr3_aa: ASHIPGLGYEQY

clone_size: NA
j_call: TRBJ2-6
v_call: TRBV9
d_call: NA
cdr3_aa: ASSVGYGANVLT

clone_size: NA
j_call: TRBJ1-1
v_call: TRBV21-1
d_call: NA
cdr3_aa: ASSKRKPQGETEAF

clone_size: NA
j_call: TRBJ2-3
v_call: TRBV19
d_call: NA
cdr3_aa: ASNRAMLTDTQY

clone_size: NA
j_call: TRBJ1-1
v_call: TRBV4-2
d_call: TRBD1
cdr3_aa: ASSQPRTGGGEAF

clone_size: large
j_call: TRBJ1-2
v_call: TRBV9
d_call: TRBD1
cdr3_aa: ASSPTGTGNYGYT

clone_size: NA
j_call: TRBJ1-6
v_call: TRBV5-4
d_call: NA
cdr3_aa: ASSLGASPLH

clone_size: NA
j_call: TRBJ1-5
v_call: TRBV19
d_call: NA
cdr3_aa: ASSIIGQDSNQPQH

clone_size: NA
j_call: TRBJ1-1
v_call: TRBV3-1/TRBV3-2
d_call: NA
cdr3_aa: ASSPIRAPITF

clone_size: NA
j_call: TRBJ2-3
v_call: TRBV7-9
d_call: TRBD1
cdr3_aa: ASSVWDRDTDTQY

clone_size: NA
j_call: TRBJ2-3
v_call: TRBV7-9
d_call: TRBD1
cdr3_aa: ATRGRGQDTQY

clone_size: NA
j_call: TRBJ1-3
v_call: TRBV9
d_call: NA
cdr3_aa: ASSGGPLNSGNTIY

clone_size: NA
j_call: TRBJ2-3
v_call: TRBV10-2
d_call: TRBD2
cdr3_aa: ASSEQAGEFTDTQY

clone_size: NA
j_call: TRBJ2-7
v_call: TRBV30
d_call: NA
cdr3_aa: AWRLGGSYEQY

clone_size: NA
j_call: TRBJ1-1
v_call: TRBV30
d_call: NA
cdr3_aa: AWSRVGLPGAF

clone_size: NA
j_call: TRBJ2-2
v_call: TRBV7-9
d_call: NA
cdr3_aa: ASSLIEVTGELF

clone_size: NA
j_call: TRBJ2-1
v_call: TRBV4-2
d_call: TRBD2
cdr3_aa: ASSQDGTSANEQF

clone_size: NA
j_call: TRBJ1-6
v_call: TRBV5-6
d_call: TRBD1
cdr3_aa: ASSTAGTGGFSYNSPLH

clone_size: NA
j_call: TRBJ2-7
v_call: TRBV5-1
d_call: NA
cdr3_aa: ASATGSSYEQY

clone_size: NA
j_call: TRBJ2-2
v_call: TRBV6-4
d_call: NA
cdr3_aa: ASSDMAGNTGELF

clone_size: NA
j_call: TRBJ2-5
v_call: TRBV21-1
d_call: NA
cdr3_aa: ASGRQGKETQY

clone_size: NA
j_call: TRBJ1-1
v_call: TRBV7-2
d_call: NA
cdr3_aa: ASSRTVNTEAF

clone_size: NA
j_call: TRBJ2-3
v_call: TRBV5-1
d_call: TRBD2
cdr3_aa: ASSRVSGGSTDTQY

clone_size: NA
j_call: TRBJ2-5
v_call: TRBV2
d_call: TRBD2
cdr3_aa: ASKRGDQETQY

clone_size: NA
j_call: TRBJ1-2
v_call: TRBV19
d_call: NA
cdr3_aa: ASSMAAGYGYT

clone_size: NA
j_call: TRBJ2-2
v_call: TRBV10-3
d_call: NA
cdr3_aa: AISDHRRQGGTGELF

clone_size: NA
j_call: TRBJ2-5
v_call: TRBV6-5
d_call: TRBD1
cdr3_aa: ASLHRGRTETQY

clone_size: few
j_call: TRBJ2-5
v_call: TRBV5-1
d_call: NA
cdr3_aa: ASSLEGLRETQY

clone_size: NA
j_call: TRBJ1-3
v_call: TRBV9
d_call: NA
cdr3_aa: ASSVGGRNTIY